Following are 25 T cell receptor beta chains from one sample sequenced in a study of metastatic and nonmetastatic thyroid tumors. Before thyroid surgery, none of the patients had received any treatment. TCRdb re-called the PCR reads through MiXCR. This repertoire shows 30,000 to 40,000 clones, about a sixth found once; its top ten account for under 15%. Sample: blood. Every receptor here comes from a male donor with papillary thyroid cancer or a benign thyroid nodule (not recorded which). Some clones in this sample may be carry-over from other donors' samples.

CDR3 region: CASRGISGRESLNEQFF. The CDR3 coding sequence is TGTGCCAGCAGGGGGATTTCGGGGCGGGAGAGCTTAAATGAGCAGTTCTTC. V is TRBV6-2 or TRBV6-3 and J is TRBJ2-1, with TRBD2 matching over 7 bases. CDR3 length: 17 amino acids. V dropped 6 bases and J dropped 7; count of bases not matched to a gene: 18. Germline CDR1 reads MNHEY; CDR2 reads SVGEGT.

This sequence joins TRBV19 and TRBJ2-7; D remains ambiguous. Trimming left V 3 bases short and J 5 bases short, with 14 bases between. CDR3 size: 14 residues. The germline gives CDR1 LNHDA, CDR2 SQIVND (reference sequence). In DNA form, the CDR3 reads TGTGCCAGTAGTATTGGCTCGGCCGGCAACGAGCAGTACTTC. This sequence encodes CASSIGSAGNEQYF.

This clone showed up just once. This sequence joins TRBV4-3 and TRBJ1-1, with unresolved D. The CDR3 has 14 residues. Germline CDR1 is LGHNA and CDR2 is YSLEER. Trimming removed 2 bases at V and 4 bases at J, with 11 bases between. CDR3 sequence (DNA): TGCGCCAGCAGCCAAACGGCGCTGGTCACTGAAGCTTTCTTT. Its translation: CASSQTALVTEAFF.

This clone was seen repeatedly, ten times or more. The CDR3: CASSIQAGGNTEAFF. For the CDR3, the DNA is TGTGCCAGTAGTATCCAGGCAGGGGGGAACACTGAAGCTTTCTTT. J is TRBJ1-1 and V is TRBV19; 7 nucleotides align to TRBD1. J gave up 1 base and V 3 bases, and 5 bases lay outside the gene matches. This CDR3 has 15 residues. CDR1 is LNHDA, CDR2 SQIVND, per germline (reference sequence).

The J gene is TRBJ2-2, the V gene TRBV6-4; maybe TRBD2 (6 bases). The germline V and J ends were trimmed by 3 bases and 3 bases, with 8 bases remaining between them. From germline, CDR1 is MRHNA and CDR2 SNTAGT. The CDR3 sequence is 14 residues long. The CDR3 reads CASSESGDTGELFF. The DNA for the CDR3 is TGTGCCAGCAGTGAGTCGGGAGACACCGGGGAGCTGTTTTTT.

The chain uses TRBV2 and TRBJ2-5; unclear D gene. CDR1 is SNHLY and CDR2 is FYNNEI in the germline V gene. The CDR3 loop spans 14 amino acids. V lost 3 bases to trimming and J lost 5 bases, with 13 bases between them. In DNA form, the CDR3 reads TGTGCCAGCAGTGACCTGGGCAGTAAGGAGACCCAGTACTTC. It translates to CASSDLGSKETQYF.

This clone occurred a few times. The chain carries TRBV6-2 or TRBV6-3 and TRBJ2-7; D is unclear. This CDR3 is 13 amino acids long. Trimming stripped 6 bases from V and 2 bases from J, with 11 bases between. Germline CDR1 is MNHEY and CDR2 is SVGEGT. CDR3 in DNA: TGTGCCAGCAGCCTACTGCCTACCTACGAGCAGTACTTC. Protein sequence: CASSLLPTYEQYF.

Remarks on this clone: A read error may account for a junction end that differs from germline. The rearrangement joins TRBV9 to TRBJ1-2; 9 nucleotides align to TRBD1. This CDR3 has 15 amino acids. Germline CDR1 and CDR2: SGDLS and YYNGEE. The CDR3 loop is CASSVDTGGWYGYTF. CDR3 DNA sequence: TGTGCCAGCAGTGTAGATACAGGGGGCTGGTATGGCTACACCTTC.

V and J are TRBV27 and TRBJ2-1; TRBD1 is a possible D gene (6 bases). V lost 1 base and J lost 0, with 19 bases in between. Germline V gene data show CDR1 as MNHEY and CDR2 as SMNVEV (reference sequence). The CDR3 consists of 19 residues. Here the CDR3 DNA reads TGTGCCAGCAGTTTATTATCCTCCCCAGGGGTCATCTCCTACAATGAGCAGTTCTTC. This codes for CASSLLSSPGVISYNEQFF.

This chain uses TRBV11-2 with TRBJ2-1; TRBD2 aligns across 8 bases. The CDR3 has 17 residues. Germline V gene sequence: CDR1 SGHAT, CDR2 FQNNGV. J lost 0 bases, V lost 1 base, and 5 bases had no gene match. The CDR3 protein is CASSLGSGGASYNEQFF. The DNA for the CDR3 is TGTGCCAGCAGCTTAGGTTCCGGGGGGGCCTCCTACAATGAGCAGTTCTTC.

This clone was seen many times. The chain has TRBV10-1 and TRBJ2-2; unclear D gene. Deletions cut 3 bases from V and 7 bases from J, with 12 bases between. CDR1 WNHNN and CDR2 SYGVQD come from the germline V gene (reference sequence). This CDR3 has 14 residues. CDR3 nucleotides: TGCGCCAGCAGTGATTTTGGTCTGGGCGGGGAGCTGTTTTTT. It encodes CASSDFGLGGELFF.

This clone turned up a few times. The chain has TRBV6-2 or TRBV6-3 and TRBJ1-2, with 7 bases matching TRBD1. CDR3 size: 13 residues. The germline V gene has CDR1 MNHEY and CDR2 SVGEGT. V trimming: 6 bases; J trimming: 8 bases; junction bases outside the gene matches: 9. DNA for the CDR3: TGTGCCAGCAGCCCTACAGGGGTCTGGGGCTACACCTTC. It translates to CASSPTGVWGYTF.

Many counts were recorded for this clone. The V gene is TRBV6-2 or TRBV6-3, the J gene TRBJ2-3; D uncertain. This CDR3 contains 13 residues. Trimming shortened V by 8 bases and J by 2 bases, and 11 bases separated the two germline ends. CDR1 is MNHEY, CDR2 SVGEGT, per germline. The CDR3 DNA reads TGTGCCAGCCGTGAAGACCCCACAGATACGCAGTATTTT. Its protein product is CASREDPTDTQYF.

There are many counts of this clone. This chain connects TRBV28 to TRBJ2-5; D is perhaps TRBD2 (5 bases). CDR1 and CDR2 from the germline V gene are MDHEN and SYDVKM. This CDR3 has 17 amino acids. Between the trimmed V and J ends, which lost 6 bases and 0 bases, there was a span of 20 bases. CDR3 amino acids: CASSLRVLAYYQETQYF. DNA of the CDR3: TGTGCCAGCAGCCTAAGGGTCCTAGCCTACTACCAAGAGACCCAGTACTTC. The full variable domain, in which reference TRBV28 and TRBJ2-5 provide the parts outside the CDR3, is DVKVTQSSRYLVKRTGEKVFLECVQDMDHENMFWYRQDPGLGLRLIYFSYDVKMKEKGDIPEGYSVSREKKERFSLILESASTNQTSMYLCASSLRVLAYYQETQYFGPGTRLLVL.

By proportion, this clone is medium-sized. The genes are TRBV28 and TRBJ2-7, with TRBD1 matching over 7 bases. The J segment lost 3 bases and the V segment lost 7 bases, leaving 15 bases of the junction unmatched. The CDR3 extends over 16 amino acids. The germline CDR1 and CDR2 sequences are MDHEN and SYDVKM. The CDR3 sequence is CASTGDVEGARYEQYF. DNA of the CDR3: TGTGCCAGCACCGGAGATGTCGAGGGGGCGCGCTACGAGCAGTACTTC.

About this clone: The junction shows a germline mismatch at one end, possibly a read error. The V and J genes are TRBV9 and TRBJ2-1; D unresolved. Germline V gene sequence: CDR1 SGDLS, CDR2 YYNGEE. This CDR3 contains 15 residues. In DNA, the CDR3 is TGTGCCAGCAGCGTAGGGGGAAGCCCCTACAATGATCAGTTCTTC. Translating it yields CASSVGGSPYNDQFF.

Many counts were recorded for this clone. CDR3: CSAQGTGYNEQFF. In DNA form, the CDR3 reads TGCAGTGCTCAAGGGACAGGCTACAATGAGCAGTTCTTC. V and J are TRBV20-1 and TRBJ2-1; 8 nucleotides line up with TRBD1. Germline values: CDR1 DFQATT, CDR2 SNEGSKA (reference sequence). CDR3 length: 13 amino acids. The J segment lost 3 bases and the V segment lost 5 bases, leaving 3 bases of the junction unmatched.

The chain couples TRBV7-2 to TRBJ2-3; 7 bases fit TRBD2. CDR1 and CDR2 from the germline V gene are SGHTA and FQGNSA. The CDR3 has 16 amino acids. The trim removed 0 bases at V and 2 bases at J, leaving 5 bases unmatched. DNA of the CDR3: TGTGCCAGCAGCTTAGCGGCTAGCGGAAACACAGATACGCAGTATTTT. It codes for CASSLAASGNTDTQYF.

This sequence joins TRBV9 and TRBJ2-3; TRBD2 is a possible D gene (6 bases). V was cut by 0 bases and J by 2 bases, with 7 bases left in between. Germline V lookup: CDR1 SGDLS, CDR2 YYNGEE. The CDR3 spans 14 residues. CDR3 sequence (DNA): TGTGCCAGCAGCGTAGGACTAGTCACAGATACGCAGTATTTT. It translates to CASSVGLVTDTQYF.

This clone was seen ten or more times. The V gene is TRBV11-1, the J gene TRBJ1-5, with a weak D call TRBD1 (6 bases). The germline V gene encodes CDR1 SGHAT and CDR2 FQDESV (reference sequence). The V end lost 2 bases, the J end lost 0 bases, and 11 bases lay between the germline ends. This CDR3 has 16 residues. CDR3 bases: TGTGCCAGCAGCTTAATGGCAGGGGCTAGCAATCAGCCCCAGCATTTT. Amino acid sequence: CASSLMAGASNQPQHF.

The sample holds many counts of this clone. The CDR3 reads CASSAGLVNPNYGYTF. CDR3 nucleotide sequence: TGTGCCAGCAGCGCGGGATTGGTGAACCCTAACTATGGCTACACCTTC. The V gene is TRBV9, the J gene TRBJ1-2; unclear D gene. This CDR3 is 16 amino acids long. V was pared by 3 bases and J by 0 bases, with 15 bases between. Germline V gene data show CDR1 as SGDLS and CDR2 as YYNGEE.

V is TRBV11-2 and J is TRBJ2-1, with D possibly called TRBD1 or TRBD2 (5 bases each). CDR3 length: 15 amino acids. The V end lost 3 bases, the J end lost 7 bases, and 16 bases lay between the germline ends. Germline values: CDR1 SGHAT, CDR2 FQNNGV. The DNA of the CDR3 is TGTGCCAGCAGCTTCCCGGGACGGTATTATAATGAGCAGTTCTTC. It translates to CASSFPGRYYNEQFF.

This rearrangement joins TRBV11-2 to TRBJ2-5; 8 bases are a match to TRBD1. V shed 2 bases and J 5 bases; nucleotides not matched to a gene: 7. Germline-derived CDR1 and CDR2 are SGHAT and FQNNGV. The length of the CDR3 is 15 residues. This CDR3 is CASSLWDRIMETQYF. CDR3 coding DNA: TGTGCCAGCAGCTTATGGGACAGGATTATGGAGACCCAGTACTTC.

This clone was seen a handful of times. V and J are TRBV15 and TRBJ1-2; D perhaps matches TRBD1 (5 bases). Germline CDR1 and CDR2: LNHNV and YYDKDF (reference sequence). This CDR3 has 14 residues. With 0 bases removed from V and 10 bases from J, the gap between germline ends came to 15 bases. CDR3 region: CATSRDETGTHYTF. The CDR3 region has the DNA TGTGCCACCAGCAGAGATGAAACCGGGACCCACTACACCTTC.

This clone was detected a few times. V and J are TRBV6-1 and TRBJ2-7; 7 positions match TRBD2. The V segment lost 1 base and the J segment 4 bases; nucleotides outside the gene matches: 7. CDR3 length equals 15 residues. Germline V gene lookup returns CDR1 MNHNS and CDR2 SASEGT. CDR3 in amino acids: CASSEVLGGGYEQYF. The CDR3 nucleotides are TGTGCCAGCAGTGAAGTATTGGGGGGGGGATACGAGCAGTACTTC.